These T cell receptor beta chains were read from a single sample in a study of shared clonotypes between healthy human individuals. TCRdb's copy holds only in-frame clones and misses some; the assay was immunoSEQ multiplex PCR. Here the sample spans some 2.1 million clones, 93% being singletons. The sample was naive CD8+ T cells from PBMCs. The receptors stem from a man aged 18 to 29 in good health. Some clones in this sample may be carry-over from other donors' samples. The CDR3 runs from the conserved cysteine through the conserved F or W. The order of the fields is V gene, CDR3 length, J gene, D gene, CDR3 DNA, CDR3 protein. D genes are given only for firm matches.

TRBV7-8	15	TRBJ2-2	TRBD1	TGTGCCAGCAGCCCAGGGGGCACGAACACCGGGGAGCTGTTTTTT	CASSPGGTNTGELFF
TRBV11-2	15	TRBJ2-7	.	TGTGCCAGCAGTCAACTACCGGGTCTATCTCTCGGGCAGTACTTC	CASSQLPGLSLGQYF
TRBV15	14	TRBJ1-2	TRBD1	TGTGCCACCAGCAGAAGGGGGCAGGACTATGGCTACACCTTC	CATSRRGQDYGYTF
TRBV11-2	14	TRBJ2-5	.	TGTGCCAGCAGCTTAGATTCCAGCGGAGAGACCCAGTACTTC	CASSLDSSGETQYF
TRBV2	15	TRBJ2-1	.	TGTGCCAGCAGACCCGGGACTTGGGAATACAATGAGCAGTTCTTC	CASRPGTWEYNEQFF
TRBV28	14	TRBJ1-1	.	TGTGCCAGCAGTTTCAGAGGGGGAGCCACTGAAGCTTTCTTT	CASSFRGGATEAFF
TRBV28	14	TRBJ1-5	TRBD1	TGTGCCAGCAGCCTCAGGGGGGCCAATCAGCCCCAGCATTTT	CASSLRGANQPQHF
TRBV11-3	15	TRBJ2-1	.	TGTGCCAGCAGCTGGGACTCTAGCTCCTACAATGAGCAGTTCTTC	CASSWDSSSYNEQFF
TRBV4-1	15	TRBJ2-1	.	TGCGCCAGCAGCCCCCACAGGCTGGCGGGGAATGAGCAGTTCTTC	CASSPHRLAGNEQFF
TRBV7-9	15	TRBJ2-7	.	TGTGCCAGCAGCTCCCCAGACGAAATTTATAACGAGCAGTACTTC	CASSSPDEIYNEQYF
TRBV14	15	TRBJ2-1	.	TGTGCCAGCAGCCAATGGGGGGTCCGGTCCAATGAGCAGTTCTTC	CASSQWGVRSNEQFF
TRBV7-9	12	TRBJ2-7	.	TGTGCCAGCAGTTTCCCCCCTCCCGAGCAGTACTTC	CASSFPPPEQYF
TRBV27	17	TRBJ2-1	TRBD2	TGTGCCAGCAGTCCTACTTACACTAGCGGGGTCTACAATGAGCAGTTCTTC	CASSPTYTSGVYNEQFF
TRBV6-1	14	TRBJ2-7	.	TGTGCCAGCAACTACCTCCCACCGGTTTACGAGCAGTACTTC	CASNYLPPVYEQYF
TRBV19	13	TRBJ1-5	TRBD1	TGTGCCAGTAGCACAGGGGTAAGTCAGCCCCAGCATTTT	CASSTGVSQPQHF